This T cell receptor (beta chain) was identified in a study of blood T cell repertoires in COVID-19. The overall study: Specimens from acute and convalescent COVID-19 originated in the United States, Italy and Spain.

Libraries were prepared by immunoSEQ multiplex PCR; TCRdb keeps only in-frame clonotypes and omits some of them. The table includes about 120,000 clones, 90% detected once. CDR1 is MNHNS, CDR2 SASEGT, per germline. The V end was cut by 0 bases, the J end by 4 bases, with 9 bases between. The CDR3 consists of 15 residues. This sequence joins TRBV6-1 and TRBJ2-2; no clear D gene. The sample comprised peripheral blood. The sequence was obtained from a woman aged 45-65 years with acute or convalescent COVID-19. CDR3 nucleotide sequence: TGTGCCAGCAGTGAAGCTCCGTGGCCCACCGGGGAGCTGTTTTTT. As protein: CASSEAPWPTGELFF.